This T cell receptor beta chain was captured by sequencing in a study of T cells after yellow fever vaccination. Study observations and caveats: Among primary-vaccination clones, most reappeared after the booster, at almost 98% for CD4 and roughly 90% for CD8.

This clonotype was counted a few times. Its antigen is still unknown. By 5'RACE template switching, TCR cDNA was produced, with a universal primer site and UMIs added in the process. Using its own MiXCR run on the 5' RACE reads, TCRdb lists one record per CDR3 protein. This sample has nearly 550,000 distinct CDR3 sequences, with roughly 21% found just once. This TCR was recovered from a man younger than 40 who received the YFV17D yellow fever vaccine. This material consisted of PBMCs, taken 15 days after the yellow fever booster vaccination.

This CDR3 is CASSDRISTDTQYF. The CDR3, as DNA: TGTGCCAGCAGTGACAGAATTAGCACAGATACGCAGTATTTT. The V and J genes are TRBV6-1 and TRBJ2-3, with D hard to call. This CDR3 region has 14 residues. Germline CDR1 and CDR2: MNHNS and SASEGT. V shed 3 bases and J shed 0 bases, with 7 bases lying between them.